The entry below describes one T cell receptor (beta chain). This entry comes from a study of blood T cell repertoires in COVID-19. At the level of the study: The United States, Italy and Spain provided the acute and convalescent COVID-19 samples. T cells, B-cell-depleted T cells, or PBMCs supplied cDNA or gDNA.

Original data processing: How many nucleated cells were present was estimated from reference gene primer amplification. The table came from immunoSEQ multiplex PCR; TCRdb's copy has only in-frame clones and leaves some out. The V and J calls and clone size were taken over from that table, and D and trimming were inferred from the DNA. The table shows 200,000 or so clones, with around nine tenths occurring only once. The CDR3 totals 15 residues. V was pared by 1 base and J by 6 bases, with 12 bases between. From germline, CDR1 is LNHDA and CDR2 SQIVND (reference sequence). The TCR sequence derives from a man in his 70s with active or convalescent COVID-19. V gene TRBV19 combines with J gene TRBJ2-2; the D gene is possibly TRBD1 (5 bases). The sample was peripheral blood. The CDR3 coding sequence is TGTGCCAGTAGTATAGTACAGGTACAGGCCGGGGAGCTGTTTTTT. Amino acids: CASSIVQVQAGELFF.